This record concerns one TCR beta chain sequence. Trimming cost V 0 bases and J 6 bases; bases outside gene matches: 2. Germline V CDR1 and CDR2: SGHRS, YFSETQ. This CDR3 region has 14 residues. This record belongs to a study of blood T cell repertoires in COVID-19. The method was immunoSEQ multiplex PCR; TCRdb's version includes in-frame clones alone and lacks a portion of them. Of about 440,000 clones listed, around 91% are singletons. The chain couples TRBV5-1 to TRBJ1-5; 8 bases are a match to TRBD1. The origin of this receptor is a man in his late teens or twenties who had recovered from COVID-19. The sequencing input was PBMCs or T cells enriched from blood (not recorded which). The CDR3 loop is CASSLAQGGQPQHF. In DNA, the CDR3 is TGCGCCAGCAGCTTGGCACAGGGGGGTCAGCCCCAGCATTTT.